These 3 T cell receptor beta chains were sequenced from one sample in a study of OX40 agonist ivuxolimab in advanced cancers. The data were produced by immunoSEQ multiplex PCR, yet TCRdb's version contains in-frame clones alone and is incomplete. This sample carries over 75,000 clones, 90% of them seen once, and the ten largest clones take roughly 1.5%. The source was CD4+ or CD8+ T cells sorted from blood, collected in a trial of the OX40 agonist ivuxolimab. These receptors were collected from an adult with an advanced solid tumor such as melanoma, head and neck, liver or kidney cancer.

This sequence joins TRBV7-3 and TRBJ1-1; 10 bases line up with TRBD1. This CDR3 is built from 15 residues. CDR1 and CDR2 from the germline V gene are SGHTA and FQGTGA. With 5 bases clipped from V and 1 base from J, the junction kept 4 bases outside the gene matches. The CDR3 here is CASSPGTGANTEAFF. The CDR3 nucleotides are TGTGCCAGCAGCCCAGGGACAGGGGCGAACACTGAAGCTTTCTTT.

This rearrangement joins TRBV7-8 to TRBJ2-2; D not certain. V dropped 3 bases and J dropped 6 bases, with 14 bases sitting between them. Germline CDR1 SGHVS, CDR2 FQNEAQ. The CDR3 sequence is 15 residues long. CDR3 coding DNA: TGTGCCAGCAGCTTCAGTGGTGAGTGGGCCGGGGAGCTGTTTTTT. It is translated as CASSFSGEWAGELFF.

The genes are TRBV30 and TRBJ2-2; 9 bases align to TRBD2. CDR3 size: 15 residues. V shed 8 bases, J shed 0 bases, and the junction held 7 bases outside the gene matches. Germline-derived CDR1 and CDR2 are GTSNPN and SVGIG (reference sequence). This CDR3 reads CATTAGGPNTGELFF. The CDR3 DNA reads TGTGCCACGACAGCGGGGGGTCCGAACACCGGGGAGCTGTTTTTT.